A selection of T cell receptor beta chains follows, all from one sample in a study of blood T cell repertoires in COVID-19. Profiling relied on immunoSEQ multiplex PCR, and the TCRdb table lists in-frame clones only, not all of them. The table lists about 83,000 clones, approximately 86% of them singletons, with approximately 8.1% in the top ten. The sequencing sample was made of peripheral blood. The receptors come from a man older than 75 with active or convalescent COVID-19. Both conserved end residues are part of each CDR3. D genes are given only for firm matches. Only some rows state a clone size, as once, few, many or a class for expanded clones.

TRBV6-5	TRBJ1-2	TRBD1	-	CASSYSGTGRYGYTF	TGTGCCAGCAGTTACTCGGGGACAGGCCGGTATGGCTACACCTTC
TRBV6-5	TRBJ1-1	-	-	CASRNQGEAFF	TGTGCCAGCAGGAACCAGGGTGAAGCTTTCTTT
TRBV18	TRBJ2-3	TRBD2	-	CASSLGASGATDTQYF	TGTGCCAGCTCACTCGGGGCTAGCGGGGCCACAGATACGCAGTATTTT
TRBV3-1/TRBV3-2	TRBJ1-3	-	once	CASSQVEARRSGNTIYF	TGTGCCAGCAGCCAAGTGGAGGCCAGGCGCTCTGGAAACACCATATATTTT
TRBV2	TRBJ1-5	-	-	CASAHSGASNQPQHF	TGTGCCAGCGCTCACTCAGGGGCTAGCAATCAGCCCCAGCATTTT
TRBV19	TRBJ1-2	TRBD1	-	CASSPGGGYYGYTF	TGTGCCAGTAGCCCGGGAGGGGGCTATTATGGCTACACCTTC
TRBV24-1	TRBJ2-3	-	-	CATSDTGTSQRPDTQYF	TGTGCCACCAGTGATACCGGGACAAGTCAAAGGCCAGATACGCAGTATTTT
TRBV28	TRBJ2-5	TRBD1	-	CASSLIESTGQGETQYF	TGTGCCAGCAGTTTAATTGAATCGACAGGACAGGGAGAGACCCAGTACTTC
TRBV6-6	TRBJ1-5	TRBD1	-	CASRVTGEGNQPQHF	TGTGCCAGCAGGGTTACAGGGGAGGGCAATCAGCCCCAGCATTTT
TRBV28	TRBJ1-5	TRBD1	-	CASSRPGQSNQPQHF	TGTGCCAGCAGTCGTCCGGGACAGTCCAATCAGCCCCAGCATTTT
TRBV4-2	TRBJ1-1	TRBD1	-	CASSQGDRGTNTEAFF	TGTGCCAGCAGCCAGGGGGACAGGGGGACGAACACTGAAGCTTTCTTT
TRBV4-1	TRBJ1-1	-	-	CASSLPGGTEAFF	TGCGCCAGTAGTTTACCGGGGGGCACTGAAGCTTTCTTT
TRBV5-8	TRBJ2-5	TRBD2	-	CASSTTGTSGPETQYF	TGTGCCAGCAGCACAACCGGGACTAGCGGCCCGGAGACCCAGTACTTC
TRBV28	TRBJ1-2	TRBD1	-	CASSFGTGDGYTF	TGTGCCAGCAGCTTCGGGACAGGCGATGGCTACACCTTC
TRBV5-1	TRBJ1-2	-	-	CASSLGVQGSSRYGYTF	TGCGCCAGCAGCTTGGGCGTCCAGGGGTCCTCTCGGTATGGCTACACCTTC
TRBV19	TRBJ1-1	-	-	CASSIAPLGFSEAFF	TGTGCCAGTAGTATAGCCCCGCTAGGATTTAGTGAAGCTTTCTTT
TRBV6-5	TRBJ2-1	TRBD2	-	CASSRRGAVREQFF	TGTGCCAGCTCTCGGCGGGGGGCGGTCAGGGAGCAGTTCTTC
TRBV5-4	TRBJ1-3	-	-	CASRGPGNTIYF	TGTGCCAGCAGGGGGCCTGGAAACACCATATATTTT
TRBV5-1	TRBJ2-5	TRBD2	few	CASSAGGPGQETQYF	TGCGCCAGCTCAGCGGGGGGGCCGGGGCAAGAGACCCAGTACTTC
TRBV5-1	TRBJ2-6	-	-	CASSAESRAGANVLTF	TGCGCCAGCAGCGCCGAAAGCAGGGCTGGGGCCAACGTCCTGACTTTC
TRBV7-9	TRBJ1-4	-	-	CASSLTATNEKLFF	TGTGCCAGCAGCTTGACAGCAACTAATGAAAAACTGTTTTTT
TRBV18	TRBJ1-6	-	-	CASSPQGTGYNSPLHF	TGTGCCAGCTCACCACAAGGAACAGGCTATAATTCACCCCTCCACTTT
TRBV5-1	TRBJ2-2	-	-	CASSLRGAMGTGELFF	TGCGCCAGCAGCTTGAGGGGCGCGATGGGGACCGGGGAGCTGTTTTTT
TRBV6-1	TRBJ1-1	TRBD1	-	CASSIRQGNTEAFF	TGTGCCAGCAGTATTCGACAGGGGAACACTGAAGCTTTCTTT
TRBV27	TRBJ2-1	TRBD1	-	CASRPRTGGYNEQFF	TGTGCCAGCAGACCCAGGACAGGGGGCTACAATGAGCAGTTCTTC
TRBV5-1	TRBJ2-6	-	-	CASSSTGNTGANVLTF	TGCGCCAGCAGCTCGACCGGGAACACTGGGGCCAACGTCCTGACTTTC
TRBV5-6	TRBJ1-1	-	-	CASSPSEGLNTEAFF	TGTGCCAGCAGCCCCTCGGAGGGGCTGAACACTGAAGCTTTCTTT
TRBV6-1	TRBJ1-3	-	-	CASSDPAGSGNTIYF	TGTGCCAGCAGTGACCCGGCGGGCTCTGGAAACACCATATATTTT
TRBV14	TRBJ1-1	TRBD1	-	CASRTGQGFVTEAFF	TGTGCCAGCAGGACAGGACAGGGTTTCGTGACTGAAGCTTTCTTT
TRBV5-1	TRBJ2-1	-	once	CASSLAAGSSYNEQFF	TGCGCCAGCAGCTTGGCCGCGGGGAGCTCCTACAATGAGCAGTTCTTC
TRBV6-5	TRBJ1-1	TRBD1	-	CASRDRGNTEAFF	TGTGCCAGCAGGGACAGGGGGAACACTGAAGCTTTCTTT